A single T cell receptor beta chain is shown here with its context. The CDR3 extends over 13 amino acids. J was trimmed by 8 bases and V by 3 bases; bases with no gene match: 2. Germline V gene sequence: CDR1 MDHEN, CDR2 SYDVKM. Here immunoSEQ multiplex PCR was the method, and the copy in TCRdb shows in-frame clones only, minus some. The table lists some 62,000 clones, approximately 80% of them singletons. This specimen comes from a study of blood T cell repertoires in COVID-19. The J gene is TRBJ1-1, the V gene TRBV28, with 11 bases identical to TRBD1. The TCR sequence derives from a man aged 60 to 69 with acute or convalescent COVID-19. What was sequenced was peripheral blood. The CDR3 is CASSFRTGGEAFF. Here the CDR3 DNA reads TGTGCCAGCAGTTTTCGGACAGGGGGCGAAGCTTTCTTT.